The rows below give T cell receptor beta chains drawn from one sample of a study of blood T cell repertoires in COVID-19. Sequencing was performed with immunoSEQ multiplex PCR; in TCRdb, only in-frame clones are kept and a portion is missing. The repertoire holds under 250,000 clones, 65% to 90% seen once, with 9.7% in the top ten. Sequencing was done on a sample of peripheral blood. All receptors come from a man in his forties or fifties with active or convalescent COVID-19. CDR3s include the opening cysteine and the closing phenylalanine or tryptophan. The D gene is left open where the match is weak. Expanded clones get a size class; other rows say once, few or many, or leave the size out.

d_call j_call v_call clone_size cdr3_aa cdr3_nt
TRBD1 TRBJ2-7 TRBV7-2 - CASSWRTGGYEQYF TGTGCCAGCAGCTGGCGGACAGGGGGCTACGAGCAGTACTTC
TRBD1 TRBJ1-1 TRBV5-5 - CASSRPDRGGGTEAFF TGTGCCAGCAGCCGACCGGACAGGGGGGGAGGCACTGAAGCTTTCTTT
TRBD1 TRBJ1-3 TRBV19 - CASSIQGAGNTIYF TGTGCCAGTAGTATACAGGGGGCTGGAAACACCATATATTTT
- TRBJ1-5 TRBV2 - CASTGRERNQPQHF TGTGCCAGCACGGGCAGGGAACGCAATCAGCCCCAGCATTTT
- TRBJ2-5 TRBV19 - CASSIETGGETQYF TGTGCCAGTAGTATAGAAACTGGCGGAGAGACCCAGTACTTC
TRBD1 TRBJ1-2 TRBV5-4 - CASSRDREDGYTF TGTGCCAGCAGTCGGGACAGGGAGGATGGCTACACCTTC
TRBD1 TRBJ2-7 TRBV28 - CASSSQGGGQGSYEQYF TGTGCCAGCAGTTCCCAAGGGGGGGGACAGGGGAGCTACGAGCAGTACTTC
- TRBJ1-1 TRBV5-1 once CASSPQVNTEAFF TGCGCCAGCAGCCCACAGGTCAACACTGAAGCTTTCTTT
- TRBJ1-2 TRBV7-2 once CASSLRGGYGYTF TGTGCCAGCAGCTTAAGGGGTGGCTATGGCTACACCTTC
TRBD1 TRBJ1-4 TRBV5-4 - CASSWTGEEKLFF TGTGCCAGCAGCTGGACAGGGGAGGAAAAACTGTTTTTT
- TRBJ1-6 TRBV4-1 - CASSQRRGGGHIYNSPLHF TGCGCCAGCAGCCAACGCCGCGGGGGGGGCCACATCTATAATTCACCCCTCCACTTT
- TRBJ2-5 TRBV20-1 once CSASSRQETQYF TGCAGTGCTAGTTCGCGTCAAGAGACCCAGTACTTC
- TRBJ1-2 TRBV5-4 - CASSLSRNYGYTF TGTGCCAGCAGCTTGAGCCGCAACTATGGCTACACCTTC
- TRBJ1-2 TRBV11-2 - CASSPSRGEIYGYTF TGTGCCAGCAGCCCAAGCCGGGGGGAAATCTATGGCTACACCTTC
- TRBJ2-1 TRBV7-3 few CASSFQRNEQFF TGTGCCAGCAGCTTCCAGCGCAATGAGCAGTTCTTC
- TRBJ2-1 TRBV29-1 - CSVGSRRDNEQFF TGCAGCGTTGGATCCCGGAGGGACAATGAGCAGTTCTTC
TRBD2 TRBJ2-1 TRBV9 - CASSVGLAGYNEQFF TGTGCCAGCAGCGTAGGACTAGCGGGCTACAATGAGCAGTTCTTC
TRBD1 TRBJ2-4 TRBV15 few CATSRALTGAKNIQYF TGTGCCACCAGCAGAGCCTTGACAGGGGCCAAAAACATTCAGTACTTC
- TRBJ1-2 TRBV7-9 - CASWGGQYGYTF TGTGCCAGCTGGGGCGGTCAATATGGCTACACCTTC
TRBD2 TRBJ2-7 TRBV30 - CAWTAGLAGAKQYF TGTGCCTGGACCGCAGGACTAGCGGGAGCCAAGCAGTACTTC
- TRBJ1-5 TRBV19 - CASSIRWLRNQPQHF TGTGCCAGTAGTATTCGTTGGCTCAGGAATCAGCCCCAGCATTTT
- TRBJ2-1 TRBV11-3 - CASSLEGGNNEQFF TGTGCCAGCAGCTTAGAGGGGGGAAACAATGAGCAGTTCTTC
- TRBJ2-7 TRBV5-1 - CASSLAPSASYEQYF TGCGCCAGCAGCTTGGCCCCTAGCGCCTCCTACGAGCAGTACTTC
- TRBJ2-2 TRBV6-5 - CASSRQGPGELFF TGTGCCAGCAGTCGGCAGGGGCCCGGGGAGCTGTTTTTT
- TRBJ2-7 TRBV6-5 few CASRGGGEIYEQYF TGTGCCAGCAGGGGAGGTGGGGAAATTTACGAGCAGTACTTC
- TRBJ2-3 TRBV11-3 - CASSPPGRRRAQDTQYF TGTGCCAGCAGCCCCCCGGGGAGGCGCAGGGCACAAGATACGCAGTATTTT
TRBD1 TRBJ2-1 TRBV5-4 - CASSLDTGGRNEQFF TGTGCCAGCAGCTTAGATACAGGGGGCAGAAATGAGCAGTTCTTC
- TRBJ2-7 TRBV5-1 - CASNPPSSYEQYF TGCGCCAGCAACCCACCGAGCTCCTACGAGCAGTACTTC
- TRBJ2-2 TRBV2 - CASSLEAEGPGELFF TGTGCCAGCTCCCTGGAGGCCGAGGGTCCCGGGGAGCTGTTTTTT
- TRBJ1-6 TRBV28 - CASSLGQTNSPLHF TGTGCCAGCAGCCTCGGACAGACCAATTCACCCCTCCACTTT
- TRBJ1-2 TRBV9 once CASSSSGHNYGYTF TGTGCCAGCAGCTCTAGCGGGCACAACTATGGCTACACCTTC
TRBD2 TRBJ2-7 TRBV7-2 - CASSPRASGAYYEQYF TGTGCCAGCAGCCCCCGGGCTAGCGGAGCGTATTACGAGCAGTACTTC
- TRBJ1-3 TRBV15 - CATSRDQAFGDTIYF TGTGCCACCAGCAGAGATCAGGCCTTCGGGGACACCATATATTTT
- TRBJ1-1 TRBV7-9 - CASSADTLVGAFF TGTGCCAGCAGCGCGGACACCCTGGTGGGGGCTTTCTTT
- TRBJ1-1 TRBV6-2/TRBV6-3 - CASSRGGAYTEAFF TGTGCCAGCAGTCGGGGGGGCGCTTATACTGAAGCTTTCTTT
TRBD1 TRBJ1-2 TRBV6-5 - CASRAGQGTYGYTF TGTGCCAGCAGAGCTGGACAGGGGACCTATGGCTACACCTTC
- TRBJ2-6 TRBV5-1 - CASSPRTASGANVLTF TGCGCCAGCAGCCCTAGAACCGCTTCTGGGGCCAACGTCCTGACTTTC
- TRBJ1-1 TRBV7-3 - CASSYRGGIIGTVGNTEAFF TGTGCCAGCAGCTACAGAGGAGGGATCATAGGGACGGTCGGGAACACTGAAGCTTTCTTT
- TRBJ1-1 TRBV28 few CASSLIYGTEAFF TGTGCCAGCAGTTTGATTTACGGGACTGAAGCTTTCTTT
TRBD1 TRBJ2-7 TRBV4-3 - CASSLTPDRGSYEQYF TGCGCCAGCAGCCTCACACCGGACAGGGGGTCATACGAGCAGTACTTC
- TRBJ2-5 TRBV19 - CASSPRWGGETQYF TGTGCCAGTAGTCCCCGCTGGGGAGGTGAGACCCAGTACTTC
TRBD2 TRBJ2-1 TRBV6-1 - CASSETPRREWDNEQFF TGTGCCAGCAGTGAAACCCCGAGGCGGGAGTGGGACAATGAGCAGTTCTTC
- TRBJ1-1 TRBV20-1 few CSAREVGEAFF TGCAGTGCTAGAGAGGTCGGTGAAGCTTTCTTT
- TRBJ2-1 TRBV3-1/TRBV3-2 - CASSTRGPSSYNEQFF TGTGCCAGCAGCACCAGGGGCCCGAGCTCCTACAATGAGCAGTTCTTC